This T cell receptor beta chain was identified during a study of blood T cell repertoires in COVID-19. Overall study context: PBMCs, B-cell-depleted T cells, or T cells provided the cDNA or gDNA that made up the material.

Original handling: Reference gene primers were amplified, and this amplification served to estimate nucleated cell counts. The data were produced by immunoSEQ multiplex PCR, yet TCRdb's version contains in-frame clones alone and is incomplete. Clone size and V and J calls were adopted from that table, with D and trimming inferred from the DNA. The profile shows about 350,000 clones, approximately 90% of them singletons. This sequence originates from a woman aged 18-35 years who had recovered from COVID-19. The specimen sequenced was peripheral blood.

The CDR3 loop is CASSHGQGIGNEQFF. DNA of the CDR3: TGTGCCAGCAGCCACGGACAGGGGATCGGCAATGAGCAGTTCTTC. V gene TRBV9 combines with J gene TRBJ2-1; TRBD1 matches 9 bases. With 4 bases clipped from V and 6 bases from J, the junction kept 8 bases outside the gene matches. The CDR3 consists of 15 residues. From germline, CDR1 is SGDLS and CDR2 YYNGEE.